The TCR beta chain under discussion was sequenced for a study of CD8+ T cells in alopecia areata. Overall study: Treated patients' severity was scored by percentage of affected scalp area. General study points: Compared with normal scalp, lesional scalp had higher clonality and more expanded CD8+ clones.

As for treatment: oral pan-JAK inhibitor, 5-10 mg twice daily. Following extraction, RNA underwent reverse transcription to cDNA, which served as the sequencing template. The table came from immunoSEQ multiplex PCR; TCRdb's copy has only in-frame clones and leaves some out. Of approximately 210,000 clones in the sample, over 60% are singletons; the top ten hold roughly 1.2%. Points on this clone: Its antigen is not identified.

CDR1 is SGHTA and CDR2 is FQGNSA in the germline V gene. The CDR3 extends over 15 amino acids. The germline V and J ends were trimmed by 5 bases and 0 bases, with 11 bases remaining between them. The V call is TRBV7-2, the J call TRBJ1-5; D uncertain. The TCR sequence derives from a human donor with alopecia areata. This material consisted of CD4+ T cells sorted from blood, taken at approximately week 42, from a patient treated with tofacitinib. CDR3 DNA sequence: TGTGCCAGCAGCAGGGAGGGAAATAGCAATCAGCCCCAGCATTTT. Translation gives CASSREGNSNQPQHF.